This T cell receptor beta chain originates from a study of T cell responses to AZD1222 COVID-19 vaccine. Pooled samples include second doses given at about 4 or 12 weeks. Sequencing was performed with immunoSEQ multiplex PCR; in TCRdb, only in-frame clones are kept and a portion is missing. The sample consists of approximately 150,000 clones, 80% to 95% of them appearing once. CDR3 length: 13 residues. Germline lookup yields CDR1 WNHNN and CDR2 SYGVQD (reference sequence). V lost 5 bases, J lost 7 bases, and 2 bases stayed unmatched. The sequences come from peripheral blood, collected 28 days after the second AZD1222 dose. The J gene is TRBJ1-6, the V gene TRBV10-1, with 7 nucleotides matching TRBD1. The clonotype was recovered from an adult who received the AZD1222 COVID-19 vaccine. This chain's CDR3 is CASSPQGNSPLHF. DNA of the CDR3: TGCGCCAGCAGTCCACAGGGGAATTCACCCCTCCACTTT.